The T cell receptor (beta chain) described here comes from a study of blood T cell repertoires in COVID-19. Study context: Material from acute and convalescent COVID-19 was sourced from the United States, Italy and Spain.

This table comes from immunoSEQ multiplex PCR, and its TCRdb copy is limited to in-frame clones, with some not included. The data contain around 170,000 clones, 80% to 90% of them singletons. This CDR3 is built from 13 residues. The V gene lost 7 bases and the J gene lost 0 bases, with 7 bases spanning the gap. Germline CDR1 is MNHEY and CDR2 is SVGAGI. The receptor's source is a man aged 25 to 40 with active or convalescent COVID-19. This chain joins TRBV6-5 and TRBJ1-5; D call uncertain. Sample: peripheral blood. This CDR3 reads CASKRTSNQPQHF. The CDR3 region has the DNA TGTGCCAGCAAGAGAACTAGCAATCAGCCCCAGCATTTT.